This T cell receptor beta chain comes out of a study of regulatory T cells in long-lasting Graves disease (dated by TCRdb to 2020 to 2023). With regard to the full study: Persistent Graves' disease meant more than 5 years of antithyroid drug treatment with TSH receptor autoantibodies that stayed positive. This study used TCR sequencing and RNA sequencing of peripheral blood to compare persistent Graves' disease patients against newly diagnosed Graves' disease patients. The study was conducted in China and was registered as a clinical trial. TCR sequencing covered about 13 persistent and roughly 20 newly diagnosed Graves' disease patients, around 33 samples in total. Persistent Graves' disease patients in the clinical cohort had taken antithyroid drugs for roughly ten years on average. What the research found in general, with its limitations: Compared with newly diagnosed patients, persistent Graves' disease patients had lower TCR Shannon entropy and fewer highly expanded clones, which suggests clonal expansion. The authors acknowledged the small sample size as a limitation that may reduce accuracy. More public clonotypes were shared among persistent patients (roughly 2,900) than among newly diagnosed patients (approximately 1,000). Sequencing and analysis were limited to the TCR beta chain. Peripheral blood alone was examined, since thyroid tissue, which constituted the primary lesion, could not be accessed. TRBV28, TRBJ1-2 and TRBJ2-5 were preferentially used in persistent disease, while TRBV20-1 and TRBJ2-1 were favored in newly diagnosed disease.

This clonotype was counted ten times or more. This receptor's antigen is unknown. No base qualities exist here, and no much larger clone lies one base off it. In the paper's terms, the time point label means: persistent/refractory GD, antithyroid drugs over 5 years with positive TRAb. RNA was extracted from PBMCs in TRIzol for both TCR sequencing and RNA sequencing. The diagnosis of Graves' disease was made according to American Thyroid Association guidelines. Patients for the study were recruited at an endocrinology department in Xi'an, China. From each patient, 8 to 10 milliliters of peripheral blood was collected into an EDTA anticoagulant tube. Ficoll Paque Plus density gradient separation was used to isolate PBMCs, and no additional T cell sorting was done. An Agilent 2100 Bioanalyzer and agarose gel were used to assess RNA quality, and a NanoDrop 2000 was used to measure RNA concentration. Library preparation was by multiplex PCR. The sequencing machine was an Illumina HiSeq 4000. iRepertoire HTBI primers and Arm-PCR amplification of CDR3 regions were used to construct TCR beta libraries. Before sequencing, the PCR products underwent gel purification. Per the source publication's procedure: Gene usage analysis of CDR3 amino acid clonotypes used the 62 TRBV and 12 to 15 TRBJ segments found across samples. Filtered high-quality paired reads were merged into contigs using COPE and FqMerger. BLAST was used to align contigs to IMGT TRBV, TRBD and TRBJ reference genes, with CDR3 defined following IMGT. Any clonotype with a frequency above 0.1% was classified as a highly expanded clone. Shannon entropy served as the measure of repertoire diversity, while the Gini coefficient captured V-J evenness. Clonotypes shared by more than one individual were considered public. TCRdb took the public reads, trimmed them with fastp at Q25, ran MiXCR for clone calling and kept in-frame beta chains. Each record represents a unique CDR3 protein, reported with the most common genes and DNA among its rows. These V and J calls originate from TCRdb's pipeline instead of the authors' own analysis. The sample table shows around 400,000 distinct CDR3 sequences, and about 23% are seen once. The top ten clones comprise roughly a quarter of the sample.

CDR1 is given as SQVTM and CDR2 as ANQGSEA, both from the germline V gene. The CDR3 numbers 15 residues from cysteine through phenylalanine. CDR3 DNA only is kept here, 45 bases in frame from base 1. V loses 0 bases of germline sequence and J loses 0 bases, and the interval between the two ends is 11 bases. The specimen comprised peripheral blood mononuclear cells (PBMCs), sampled when the disease was refractory, from a patient treated with antithyroid drugs. The receptor was derived from a woman aged 40 to 50 with Graves disease. Donor details come from another sample of the same person, matched by shared clones. Here the chain combines TRBV29-1 and TRBJ1-2; TRBD1 is possibly the D segment (5 matching bases). The CDR3 reads as follows: CSVEDPGRANYGYTF. Here is the DNA: TGCAGCGTTGAAGATCCGGGCAGGGCTAACTATGGCTACACCTTC.